Included here is one T cell receptor beta chain sequence, with context. Its antigen is not yet known. Base-call qualities are not available, and no considerably larger clone is one nucleotide away. The data originate from a study of OX40 agonist ivuxolimab in advanced cancers. Study-wide context: The costimulatory receptor OX40 (CD134) was targeted by ivuxolimab, a fully human IgG2 agonistic monoclonal antibody. Intravenous ivuxolimab was administered to patients every 2 weeks at six dose levels: 0.01, 0.1, 0.3, 1.5, 3 and 10 mg/kg. Of the approximately 54 dose-escalation patients, hepatocellular carcinoma was present in about 20, melanoma in around 15, renal cell carcinoma in 9 and head and neck cancer in 9. The dose-escalation cohort was roughly 80% male with a mean age of about 60 years, ranging from 23 to 79. Prior anti-PD-1, anti-PD-L1 or anti-CTLA-4 therapy was permitted, and approximately 41% of dose-escalation patients had received checkpoint inhibitors. Three dose-escalation patients achieved partial responses, one with hepatocellular carcinoma and two with cutaneous melanoma. Peripheral TCRbeta sequencing was intended to test whether TCR sequence diversity was altered and clonal T-cell expansion was caused by ivuxolimab. The paper describes the monotherapy dose-escalation part (N of about 47 patients) of the phase I trial of ivuxolimab. What the study reported, not specific to this receptor: After ivuxolimab, CD8+ T cells had more expanded clones than CD4+ T cells on average. In partial responders in the 0.1-3.0 mg/kg groups, normalized peripheral clonal expansion was found to be among the lowest, especially among CD8+ T cells. At doses from 0.1 to 3.0 mg/kg, clonal expansion was seen in both CD4+ and CD8+ blood T cells between baseline and week 6. Which antigens the clonally expanded peripheral T cells were specific for was not determined. Low levels of normalized T-cell clonal expansion were also shown by some nonresponding patients.

Patients with autoimmune disease history or receiving systemic immunosuppression were excluded from the trial. Peripheral blood for TCR sequencing was collected from all dose cohorts at baseline, on cycle 4 day 1, and on cycle 7 day 1. The samples were drawn from a first-in-human, open-label, multicenter phase I dose-escalation trial of ivuxolimab. Adults with locally advanced or metastatic melanoma, renal cell, hepatocellular, or head and neck squamous cell carcinoma were enrolled in the trial. Before TCR sequencing, CD4+ T cells and CD8+ T cells from peripheral blood were sorted into separate populations. Genomic DNA was extracted from sorted cells for sequencing of the TCRbeta CDR3 region. The immunoSEQ Assay was used to sequence the TCRbeta CDR3 regions. The immuneACCESS repertoire file appears here via TCRdb, limited to in-frame rearrangements. These files lack a portion of the clones; in checked studies, under half of the deficit traces to unresolved V genes, and the cause of the others is not known. Counted in this sample were 90,000 or so clones; around 90% of them appeared once. 1.1% of the sample comes from the top ten.

Sample: CD4+ or CD8+ T cells sorted from blood, taken in a trial of the OX40 agonist ivuxolimab. The sequence was obtained from an adult with an advanced solid tumor such as melanoma, head and neck, liver or kidney cancer.

This receptor carries the CDR3 CASSLALAGYNEQFF. At the DNA level, the sequence is TGTGCCAGCAGCTTAGCACTAGCGGGCTACAATGAGCAGTTCTTC. The chain uses TRBV7-2 and TRBJ2-1; 9 nucleotides in the junction match TRBD2. From the germline V gene, CDR1 is SGHTA and CDR2 is FQGNSA. Here V drops 0 bases and J drops 3 bases, and the junction holds 0 bases not matched to any gene. Inclusive of the bounding cysteine and phenylalanine, the CDR3 is 15 residues long. Of all the DNA, just the CDR3 is kept, 45 bases in frame from base 1.